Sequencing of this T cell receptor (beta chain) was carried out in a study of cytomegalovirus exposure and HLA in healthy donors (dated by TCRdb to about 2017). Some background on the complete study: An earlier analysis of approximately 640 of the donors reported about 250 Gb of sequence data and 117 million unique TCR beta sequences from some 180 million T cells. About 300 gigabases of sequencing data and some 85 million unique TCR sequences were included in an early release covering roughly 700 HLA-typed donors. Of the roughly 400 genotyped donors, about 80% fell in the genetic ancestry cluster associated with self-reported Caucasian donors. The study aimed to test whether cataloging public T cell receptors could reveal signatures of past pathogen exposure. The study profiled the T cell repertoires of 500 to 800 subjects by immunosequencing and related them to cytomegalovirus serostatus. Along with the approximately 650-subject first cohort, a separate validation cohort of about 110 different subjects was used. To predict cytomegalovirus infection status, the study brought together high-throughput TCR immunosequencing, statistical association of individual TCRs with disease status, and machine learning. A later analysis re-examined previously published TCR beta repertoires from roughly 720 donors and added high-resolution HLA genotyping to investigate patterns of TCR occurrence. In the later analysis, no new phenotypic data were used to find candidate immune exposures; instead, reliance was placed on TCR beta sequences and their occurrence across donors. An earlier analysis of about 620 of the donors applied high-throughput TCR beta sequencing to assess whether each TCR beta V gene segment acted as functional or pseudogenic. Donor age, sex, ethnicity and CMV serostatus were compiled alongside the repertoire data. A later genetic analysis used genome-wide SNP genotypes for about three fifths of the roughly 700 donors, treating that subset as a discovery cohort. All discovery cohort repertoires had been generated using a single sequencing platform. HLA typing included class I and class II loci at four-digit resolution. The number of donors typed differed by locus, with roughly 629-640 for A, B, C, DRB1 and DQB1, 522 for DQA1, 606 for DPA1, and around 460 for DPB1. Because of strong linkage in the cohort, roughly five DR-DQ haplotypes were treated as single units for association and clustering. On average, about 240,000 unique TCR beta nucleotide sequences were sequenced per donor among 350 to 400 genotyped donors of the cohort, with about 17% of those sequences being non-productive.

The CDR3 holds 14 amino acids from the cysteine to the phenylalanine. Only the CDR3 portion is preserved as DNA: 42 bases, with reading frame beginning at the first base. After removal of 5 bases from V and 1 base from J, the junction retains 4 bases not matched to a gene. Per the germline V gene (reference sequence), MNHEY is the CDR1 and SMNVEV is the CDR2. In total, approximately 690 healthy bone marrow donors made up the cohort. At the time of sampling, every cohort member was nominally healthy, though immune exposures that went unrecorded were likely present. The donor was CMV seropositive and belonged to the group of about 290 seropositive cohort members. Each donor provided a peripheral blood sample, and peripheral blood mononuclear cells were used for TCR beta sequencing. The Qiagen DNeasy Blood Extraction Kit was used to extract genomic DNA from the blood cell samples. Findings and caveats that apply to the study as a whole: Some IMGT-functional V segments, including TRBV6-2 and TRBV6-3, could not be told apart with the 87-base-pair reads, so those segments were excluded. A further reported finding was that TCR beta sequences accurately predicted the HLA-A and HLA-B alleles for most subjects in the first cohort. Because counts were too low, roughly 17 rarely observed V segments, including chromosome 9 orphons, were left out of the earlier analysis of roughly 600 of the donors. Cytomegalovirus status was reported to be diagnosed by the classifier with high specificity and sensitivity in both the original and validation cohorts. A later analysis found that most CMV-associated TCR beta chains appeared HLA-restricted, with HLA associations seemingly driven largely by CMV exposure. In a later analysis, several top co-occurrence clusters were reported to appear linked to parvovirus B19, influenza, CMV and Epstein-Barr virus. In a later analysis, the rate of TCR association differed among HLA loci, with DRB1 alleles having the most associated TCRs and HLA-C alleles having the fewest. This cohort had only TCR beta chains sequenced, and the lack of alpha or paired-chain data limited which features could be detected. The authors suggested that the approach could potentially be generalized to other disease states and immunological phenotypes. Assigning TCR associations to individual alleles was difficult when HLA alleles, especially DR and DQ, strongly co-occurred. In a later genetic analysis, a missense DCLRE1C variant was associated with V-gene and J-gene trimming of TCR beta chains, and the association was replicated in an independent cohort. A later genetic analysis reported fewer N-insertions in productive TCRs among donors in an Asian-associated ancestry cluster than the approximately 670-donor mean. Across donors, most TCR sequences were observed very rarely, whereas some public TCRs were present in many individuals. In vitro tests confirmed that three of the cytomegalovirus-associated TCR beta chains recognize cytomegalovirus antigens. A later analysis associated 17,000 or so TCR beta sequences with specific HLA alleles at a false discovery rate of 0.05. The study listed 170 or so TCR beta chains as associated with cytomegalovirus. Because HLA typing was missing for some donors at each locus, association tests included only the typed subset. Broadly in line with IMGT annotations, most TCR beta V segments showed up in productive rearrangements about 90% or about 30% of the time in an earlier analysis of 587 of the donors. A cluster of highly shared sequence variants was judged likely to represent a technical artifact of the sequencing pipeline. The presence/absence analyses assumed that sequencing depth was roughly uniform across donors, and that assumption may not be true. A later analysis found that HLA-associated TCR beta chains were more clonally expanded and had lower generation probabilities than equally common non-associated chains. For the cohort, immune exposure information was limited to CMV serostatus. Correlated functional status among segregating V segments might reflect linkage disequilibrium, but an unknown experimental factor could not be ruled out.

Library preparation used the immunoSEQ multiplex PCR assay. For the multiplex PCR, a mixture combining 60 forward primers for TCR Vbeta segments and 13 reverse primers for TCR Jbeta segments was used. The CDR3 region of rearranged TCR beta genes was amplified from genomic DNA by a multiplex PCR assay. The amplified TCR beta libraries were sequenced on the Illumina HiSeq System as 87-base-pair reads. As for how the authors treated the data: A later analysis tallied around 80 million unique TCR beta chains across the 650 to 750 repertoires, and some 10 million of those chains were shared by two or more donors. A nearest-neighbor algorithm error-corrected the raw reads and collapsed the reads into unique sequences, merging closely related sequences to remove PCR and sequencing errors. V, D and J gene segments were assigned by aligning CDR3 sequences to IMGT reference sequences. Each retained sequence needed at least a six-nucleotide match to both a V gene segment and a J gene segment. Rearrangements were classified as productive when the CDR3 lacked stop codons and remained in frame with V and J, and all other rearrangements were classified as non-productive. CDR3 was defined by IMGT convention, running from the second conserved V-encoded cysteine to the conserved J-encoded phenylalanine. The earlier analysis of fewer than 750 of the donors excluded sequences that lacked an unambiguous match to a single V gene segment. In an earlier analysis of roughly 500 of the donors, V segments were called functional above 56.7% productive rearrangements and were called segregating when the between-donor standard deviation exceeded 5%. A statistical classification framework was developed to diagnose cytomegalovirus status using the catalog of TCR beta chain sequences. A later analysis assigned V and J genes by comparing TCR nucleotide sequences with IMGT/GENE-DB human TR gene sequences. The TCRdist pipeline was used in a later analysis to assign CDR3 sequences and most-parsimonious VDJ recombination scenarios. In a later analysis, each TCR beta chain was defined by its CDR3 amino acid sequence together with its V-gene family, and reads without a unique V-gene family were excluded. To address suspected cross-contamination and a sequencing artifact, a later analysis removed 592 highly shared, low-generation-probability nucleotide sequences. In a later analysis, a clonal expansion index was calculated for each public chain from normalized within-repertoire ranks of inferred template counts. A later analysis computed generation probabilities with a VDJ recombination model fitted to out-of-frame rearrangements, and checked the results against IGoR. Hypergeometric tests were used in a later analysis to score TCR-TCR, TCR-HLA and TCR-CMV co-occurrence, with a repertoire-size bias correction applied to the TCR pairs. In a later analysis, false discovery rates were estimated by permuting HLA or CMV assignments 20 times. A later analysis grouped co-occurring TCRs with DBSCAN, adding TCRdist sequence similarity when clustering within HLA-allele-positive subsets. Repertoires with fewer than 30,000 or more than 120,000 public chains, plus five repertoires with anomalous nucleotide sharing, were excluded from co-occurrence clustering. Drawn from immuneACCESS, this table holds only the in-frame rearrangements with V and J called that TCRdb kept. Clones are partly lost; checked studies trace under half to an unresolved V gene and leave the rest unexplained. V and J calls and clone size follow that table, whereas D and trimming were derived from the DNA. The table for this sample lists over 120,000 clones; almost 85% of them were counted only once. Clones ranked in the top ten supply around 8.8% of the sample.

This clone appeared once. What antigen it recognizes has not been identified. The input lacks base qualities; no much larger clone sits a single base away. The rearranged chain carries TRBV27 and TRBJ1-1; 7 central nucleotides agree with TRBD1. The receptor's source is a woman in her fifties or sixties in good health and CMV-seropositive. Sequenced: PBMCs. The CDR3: CASSPRTGNTEAFF. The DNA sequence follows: TGTGCCAGCAGTCCCCGGACAGGGAACACTGAAGCTTTCTTT.